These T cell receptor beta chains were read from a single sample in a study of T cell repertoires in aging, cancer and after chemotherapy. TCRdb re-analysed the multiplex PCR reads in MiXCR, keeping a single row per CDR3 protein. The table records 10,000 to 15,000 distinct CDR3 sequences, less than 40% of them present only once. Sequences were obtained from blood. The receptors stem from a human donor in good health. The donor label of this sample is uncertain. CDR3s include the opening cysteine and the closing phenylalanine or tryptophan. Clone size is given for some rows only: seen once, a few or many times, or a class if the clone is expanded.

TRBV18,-,CASSPPAANTEAFF
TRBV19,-,CASSILAGRNEQFF
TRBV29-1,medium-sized,CSGLGQGPQYF
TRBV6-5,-,CASSVGAGVHEQYF
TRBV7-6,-,CASSLSALTGELFF
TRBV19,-,CASSPDRRHLLETQYF
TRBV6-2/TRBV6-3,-,CASSYSQGTANYGYTF
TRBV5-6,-,CASSSGQPGANVLTF
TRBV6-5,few,CASRIYTSGPEQYF
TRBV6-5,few,CASSSEGLAGNEQFF
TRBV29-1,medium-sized,CSVDRTSYGYTF
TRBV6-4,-,CASSRTGLTEAFF
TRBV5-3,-,CARSGLAGGTDTQYF
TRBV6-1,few,CATDLGTPTDTQYF
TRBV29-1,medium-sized,CSAFISSGESYEQYF
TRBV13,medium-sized,CASSLSTGNYNEQFF
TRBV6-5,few,CASSYSRVNAGELFF
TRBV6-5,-,CASSYSAGTGGNEQFF
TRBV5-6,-,CASSLVPGTNTEAFF
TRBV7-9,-,CASTRDRSSGNTIYF
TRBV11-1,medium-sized,CASSTGQINEQFF
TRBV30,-,CAWSVQGEQPQHF
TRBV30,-,CAWSGQGRSPLHF
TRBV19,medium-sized,CASSPGRRLGEKLFF
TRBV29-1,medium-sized,CSVQRGMGIETQYF
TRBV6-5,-,CASSSGTGFLWGEAFF
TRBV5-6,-,CASSLVGPGAYEQYF
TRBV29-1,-,CSVDVGSYSENTIYF
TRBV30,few,CAWNGGAGGQPQHF
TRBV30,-,CAWTIAKNIQYF
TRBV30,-,CAWTPGQGSNEQFF
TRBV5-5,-,CASSWGLAGGAYEQYF
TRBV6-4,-,CASSETSGGGGTDTQYF
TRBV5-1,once,CASSLVWKGDGYTF
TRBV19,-,CASRAGTGPYEQYF
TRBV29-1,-,CSVEDNRGRAEAFF
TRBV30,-,CAWRTTPRGAQYF
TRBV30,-,CAWSVSLPREQYF
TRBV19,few,CASTSGRRQPQHF
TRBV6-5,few,CASSSPTSGAYEQYF
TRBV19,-,CASSLRQEGYTF
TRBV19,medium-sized,CASIRTWGSTDTQYF
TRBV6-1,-,CASSDQGQRYGYTF
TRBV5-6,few,CASSPGLTSYEQYF
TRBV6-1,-,CASRTDGTGELFF
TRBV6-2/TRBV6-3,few,CASRGYVNSPLHF
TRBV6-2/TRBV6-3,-,CASSITSPTDTQYF
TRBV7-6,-,CASLGVTGELFF
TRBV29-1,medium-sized,CSVVRGWTDTQYF
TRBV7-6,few,CASSAQGGLYGYTF
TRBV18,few,CASSPPSSGRTYEQYF
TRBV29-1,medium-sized,CSVATRDGSYEQYF
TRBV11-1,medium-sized,CASSLEGRGQETQYF
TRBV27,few,CASSLWGLGSYEQYF
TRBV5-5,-,CASSLVLGVQPQHF
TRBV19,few,CASSSGTAHYEQYF
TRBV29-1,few,CSVEGSAFSGYTF
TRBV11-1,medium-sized,CASSLGANTGELFF
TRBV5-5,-,CASSPTPPGTPQETQYF